The 10 T cell receptor beta chains reported below all come from one sample, sequenced in a study of blood T cells in healthy people across ages. The use of a sample-barcoded 5' primer and a J-beta primer mix characterized a second PCR of about 7 to 12 cycles. One entry per CDR3 protein results from TCRdb running MiXCR on the 5' RACE reads. The table shows 600,000 or so distinct CDR3 sequences, with about 30% occurring only once. The sequenced sample consisted of blood. These receptors all come from an elderly woman in good health.

This clonotype was recorded at least ten times. The CDR3 DNA reads TGCGCCAGCAGCACGGGACTAGCGGGGGGGGAAATCACAGATACGCAGTATTTT. This translates into CASSTGLAGGEITDTQYF. The genes are TRBV5-1 and TRBJ2-3; 16 bases fit TRBD2. The germline CDR1 and CDR2 sequences are SGHRS and YFSETQ. There are 18 residues in the CDR3. V shed 4 bases and J 2 bases; nucleotides not matched to a gene: 7.

The table lists this clonotype with a few counts. This chain uses TRBV6-5 with TRBJ1-6; unclear D gene. This CDR3 has 14 residues. Trimming left V 0 bases short and J 7 bases short, with 7 bases between. Germline assignment: CDR1 MNHEY and CDR2 SVGAGI. The CDR3 here is CASSYSPLNSPLHF. CDR3 nucleotides: TGTGCCAGCAGTTACTCTCCGCTCAATTCACCCCTCCACTTT.

This clonotype was observed a few times. This rearrangement joins TRBV5-5 to TRBJ1-1; D gene ambiguous. CDR1 and CDR2 from the germline V gene are SGHKS and YYEKEE (reference sequence). This CDR3 is 12 amino acids long. Trimming cost V 0 bases and J 11 bases, with 11 bases left between them. The CDR3 nucleotides read TGTGCCAGCAGCTTGGCCTTTGGGATGGCTTTCTTT. Protein product: CASSLAFGMAFF.

This clonotype appeared many times. J is TRBJ2-6 and V is TRBV27; TRBD2 matches 12 bases. The CDR3 contains 18 residues. With V trimmed by 7 bases and J by 0 bases, 7 bases remained unmatched. The V gene's germline CDR1 is MNHEY and CDR2 SMNVEV (reference sequence). The CDR3: CASKQRTSGVSGANVLTF. The CDR3 DNA follows: TGTGCCAGCAAACAAAGGACTAGCGGGGTCTCTGGGGCCAACGTCCTGACTTTC.

This clonotype was counted ten times or more. V is TRBV15 and J is TRBJ2-3; D tentatively fits TRBD1 or TRBD2 (5 bases each). The length of the CDR3 is 16 residues. Trimming shortened V by 0 bases and J by 5 bases, and 15 bases separated the two germline ends. The germline V gene has CDR1 LNHNV and CDR2 YYDKDF (reference sequence). The CDR3 region is CATSRDSRGYEDTQYF. CDR3 DNA sequence: TGTGCCACCAGCAGAGATTCGAGGGGCTATGAAGATACGCAGTATTTT.

This clonotype was counted many times. V usage is TRBV9 and J usage is TRBJ2-5; 8 bases align to TRBD2. V gave up 1 base and J gave up 5 bases; unmatched junction bases: 7. This CDR3 has 15 amino acids. CDR1 SGDLS and CDR2 YYNGEE come from the germline V gene. The CDR3 DNA reads TGTGCCAGCAGCGTAAACCGGGGGGGCCGGGAGACCCAGTACTTC. The encoded protein is CASSVNRGGRETQYF.

The sample holds many counts of this clonotype. The J gene is TRBJ2-3, the V gene TRBV20-1; TRBD1 or TRBD2 may be the D gene (5 bases each). Germline V CDR1 and CDR2: DFQATT, SNEGSKA (reference sequence). Between the trimmed V and J ends, which lost 3 bases and 6 bases, there was a span of 19 bases. There are 15 residues in the CDR3. The CDR3 DNA is TGCAGTGCTAGTTCTCGGGGCGACCTTTGGGATACGCAGTATTTT. This codes for CSASSRGDLWDTQYF.

This clonotype has a handful of counts. CDR3 in DNA: TGCAGCGTTGAAGGGGACAGGGGCAACACTGAAGCTTTCTTT. It specifies CSVEGDRGNTEAFF. The chain employs TRBV29-1 and TRBJ1-1; the match to TRBD1 covers 10 bases. The germline CDR1 and CDR2 sequences are SQVTM and ANQGSEA. The V segment lost 1 base and the J segment 2 bases; nucleotides outside the gene matches: 1. The CDR3 extends over 14 amino acids. The entire variable domain, with the rest obtained from reference TRBV29-1 and TRBJ1-1, is as follows: SAVISQKPSRDICQRGTSLTIQCQVDSQVTMMFWYRQQPGQSLTLIATANQGSEATYESGFVIDKFPISRPNLTFSTLTVSNMSPEDSSIYLCSVEGDRGNTEAFFGQGTRLTVV.

Many counts were recorded for this clonotype. The chain joins TRBV20-1 to TRBJ2-3; unclear D gene. Germline V gives CDR1 DFQATT, CDR2 SNEGSKA (reference sequence). The CDR3 runs 16 residues. V was trimmed by 6 bases and J by 0 bases, leaving 19 bases between them. CDR3 sequence reads: CSALRGDSRSTDTQYF. As DNA, the CDR3 is TGCAGTGCCCTTCGCGGCGATTCTCGTAGCACAGATACGCAGTATTTT.

This clonotype was picked up many times. The chain couples TRBV18 to TRBJ2-3, with D unresolved. The germline V gene encodes CDR1 KGHSH and CDR2 LQKENI. The V end was cut by 0 bases, the J end by 6 bases, with 10 bases between. This CDR3 has 14 residues. The CDR3 reads CASSPPGLRDTQYF. DNA of the CDR3: TGTGCCAGCTCACCACCTGGGTTGCGGGATACGCAGTATTTT.